This T cell receptor (beta chain) was captured by sequencing in a study of shared clonotypes between healthy human individuals. At the level of the study: Every donor yielded three CD4 naive, three CD4 memory, two CD8 naive and one CD8 memory plate.

The CDR3 consists of 14 residues. Germline values: CDR1 SGHTS, CDR2 YDEGEE. V lost 4 bases and J 6 bases, leaving 13 bases between the germline ends. Naive CD8 cells were CD45RO-negative, positively selected for CCR7, excluding terminally differentiated effector memory CD45RA+ cells. Each sample came from a Caucasian adult donor living in Nashville, Tennessee. It was at deep level that the assay was run. How the authors handled the data: ImmunoSEQ output lacked quality scores and full-length reads, limiting matched filtering. Sequenced by immunoSEQ multiplex PCR; TCRdb stores in-frame clones only, minus some. Clone size and V and J calls were adopted from that table, with D and trimming inferred from the DNA. The sample contains millions of clones, about 95% of which appear only once.

This TCR was sampled from a man younger than 35 in good health. J is TRBJ2-2 and V is TRBV5-8; no reliable D call. Sequenced sample: naive CD8+ T cells sorted from blood. This chain's CDR3 is CASSPGFRAGELFF. CDR3 DNA sequence: TGTGCCAGCAGCCCCGGTTTTCGCGCCGGGGAGCTGTTTTTT.